Following are 3 T cell receptor beta chains from one sample sequenced in a study of cytomegalovirus exposure and HLA in healthy donors. Researchers ran the PCR with 60 Vbeta and 13 Jbeta primers. The protocol was immunoSEQ multiplex PCR, while the TCRdb copy is restricted to in-frame clones and leaves out a portion. Among about 150,000 clones listed, approximately 81% were seen once. The sequencing sample was made of PBMCs. These TCRs come from a young woman in good health and CMV-seronegative.

The gene calls are TRBV7-2 and TRBJ2-4; no firm D call. This CDR3 is 12 amino acids long. Germline V gives CDR1 SGHTA, CDR2 FQGNSA. Trimming removed 8 bases from V and 2 bases from J, with 7 bases in between. CDR3 residues: CASAVSKNIQYF. CDR3 DNA sequence: TGTGCCAGCGCGGTTTCCAAAAACATTCAGTACTTC.

This chain uses TRBV28 with TRBJ2-3; 8 nucleotides match TRBD2. V trimming: 6 bases; J trimming: 2 bases; junction bases outside the gene matches: 16. The CDR3 is made up of 18 amino acids. Per germline, CDR1 MDHEN and CDR2 SYDVKM. The CDR3 DNA reads as TGTGCCAGCAGCTCCGGGACTAGTGAGGCGTCCCTCACAGATACGCAGTATTTT. Translating it yields CASSSGTSEASLTDTQYF.

The rearrangement joins TRBV27 to TRBJ1-2; D may be TRBD1 (6 bases). The germline V and J ends were trimmed by 5 bases and 7 bases, with 20 bases remaining between them. The V gene's germline CDR1 is MNHEY and CDR2 SMNVEV (reference sequence). This CDR3 is built from 15 residues. CDR3 sequence (DNA): TGTGCCAGCAGTCCGATCGACAGGATGGACGGTGGCTACACCTTC. It encodes CASSPIDRMDGGYTF.